This T cell receptor beta chain was documented in a study of response to subunit inactivated influenza vaccine. Study-level points and caveats: It was the authors' suggestion that each seasonal influenza vaccination recruits few new T cells.

This clonotype appeared a single time. What it binds is not known. The junction does not match germline at one end; this may be a read error. CDR3 length: 15 residues. Germline V CDR1 and CDR2: SGHKS, YYEKEE (reference sequence). TCRdb independently ran MiXCR on the RT-PCR reads; one entry per CDR3 protein. This table has around 530,000 distinct CDR3 sequences, around 11% appearing once. The V and J genes are TRBV5-5 and TRBJ2-5; D is undetermined. The sequence derives from a man in his fifties who received an inactivated influenza vaccine. The sample in question was PBMCs from blood, obtained on the day of vaccination. Here the CDR3 reads CAISPGLWAKETQYF. CDR3 nucleotides: TGTGCCATCAGCCCCGGGCTTTGGGCAAAAGAGACCCAGTACTTC.